The sequence of this T cell receptor beta chain was determined in a study of blood T cell repertoires in COVID-19. Method: immunoSEQ multiplex PCR; TCRdb's copy keeps in-frame clones and lacks some. Of 150,000 to 200,000 clones in the sample, roughly nine tenths were seen once. CDR3 length: 13 residues. The V and J ends lost 7 bases and 5 bases respectively, with 14 bases between them. Per the germline V gene, CDR1 is MDHEN and CDR2 is SYDVKM. The gene calls are TRBV28 and TRBJ1-1; perhaps TRBD1 as D (5 bases). Sequenced material: peripheral blood. This receptor was obtained from a woman aged 55 to 70 with COVID-19, enrolled during active disease. The DNA of the CDR3 is TGTGCCAGCACCCTCTGGAGGGGAACTGAAGCTTTCTTT. Protein product: CASTLWRGTEAFF.